This TCR beta chain was identified in a study of blood T cells in healthy people across ages. The CDR3 extends over 12 amino acids. Germline-derived CDR1 and CDR2 are DFQATT and SNEGSKA (reference sequence). V lost 5 bases to trimming and J lost 7 bases, with 15 bases between them. Using a J-beta primer mix together with a sample-barcoded 5' primer, a second PCR was run for roughly 7 to 11 cycles. Each cDNA was tagged by a template-switch adaptor containing 12 random nucleotides. TCRdb reprocessed the 5' RACE reads with MiXCR, giving one entry per CDR3 protein. The table records over 1,200,000 distinct CDR3 sequences, approximately 59% of them present only once.

Sequenced: blood. The V call is TRBV20-1, the J call TRBJ2-7; D is perhaps TRBD1 (5 bases). The sequence was collected from a man between 18 and 29 years old in good health. The CDR3 loop reads CSAPRQSNEQYF. In nucleotides, the CDR3 is TGCAGTGCTCCGAGACAGAGCAATGAGCAGTACTTC.